This TCR beta chain was recovered during a study of cytomegalovirus exposure and HLA in healthy donors. Study-level points and caveats: DRB1 showed the most TCR associations and HLA-C the fewest in a later analysis, as rates varied by HLA locus. Several of the most significant clusters appeared linked to common viral pathogens, based on a later analysis.

This clone came up a few times. Its antigen is currently unknown. PCR was performed using 60 Vbeta and 13 Jbeta primers. Only in-frame clones appear in the TCRdb table, and some are missing; sequencing was by immunoSEQ multiplex PCR. The sample lists 100,000 to 150,000 clones; roughly 80% were seen once. Donors consisted of healthy bone marrow donors. Germline V gene lookup returns CDR1 GTSNPN and CDR2 SVGIG (reference sequence). V was clipped by 3 bases and J by 5 bases, with 14 bases between them. This CDR3 contains 15 residues. Sequencing input: PBMCs. The source is a man aged 25 to 40 in good health and CMV-seronegative. V gene TRBV30 combines with J gene TRBJ1-6; D ambiguous. Here the CDR3 DNA reads TGTGCCTGGAGGACTGGTGGTGGAAATAATTCACCCCTCCACTTT. Encoded protein: CAWRTGGGNNSPLHF. The whole variable domain, filled in from reference TRBV30 and TRBJ1-6, reads SQTIHQWPATLVQPVGSPLSLECTVEGTSNPNLYWYRQAAGRGLQLLFYSVGIGQISSEVPQNLSASRPQDRQFILSSKKLLLSDSGFYLCAWRTGGGNNSPLHFGNGTRLTVT.